A selection of T cell receptor beta chains follows, all from one sample in a study of CD8 T cells in ankylosing spondylitis. TCRdb called the 5' RACE reads again in MiXCR, with one record for every CDR3 protein. Among more than 60,000 distinct CDR3 sequences listed, roughly 6.1% were seen once. The sequenced sample consisted of synovial fluid, either unsorted or a sorted T cell fraction (not recorded which). Source of these receptors: a male donor with ankylosing spondylitis. Each CDR3 is given with its conserved first and last residue. D genes are given only for firm matches. The size entry is marked missing in some rows and otherwise reads once, few, many or a size class.

v_gene	d_gene	j_gene	abundance	CDR3aa	CDR3nt
TRBV5-1	TRBD1	TRBJ2-1	many	CASSSDREIRDEQFF	TGCGCCAGCAGCTCAGACAGGGAGATACGGGATGAGCAGTTCTTC
TRBV20-1	-	TRBJ2-3	many	CSASRLRGPDTQYF	TGCAGTGCTAGTCGGCTCAGGGGCCCAGATACGCAGTATTTT
TRBV30	TRBD1	TRBJ1-3	many	CAWDRTGAGNTIYF	TGTGCCTGGGACCGGACAGGCGCTGGAAACACCATATATTTT
TRBV5-1	TRBD1	TRBJ1-4	few	CASSAGTGVEKLFF	TGCGCCAGCAGCGCGGGGACAGGGGTTGAAAAACTGTTTTTT
TRBV18	-	TRBJ1-6	many	CASSPALRNSYNSPLHF	TGTGCCAGCTCACCGGCCCTGAGGAATTCCTATAATTCACCCCTCCACTTT
TRBV27	-	TRBJ1-1	few	CASSTRLVRMNTEAFF	TGTGCCAGCAGTACTCGCCTGGTACGGATGAACACTGAAGCTTTCTTT
TRBV6-4	-	TRBJ2-1	-	CASSVTRGVDEQFF	TGTGCCAGCAGCGTGACAAGGGGGGTGGATGAGCAGTTCTTC
TRBV5-6	-	TRBJ1-3	many	CASSSPTGSGNTIYF	TGTGCCAGCAGTTCCCCGACGGGCTCTGGAAACACCATATATTTT
TRBV4-1	TRBD2	TRBJ2-7	-	CASSQVLAGGLPWGEQYF	TGCGCCAGCAGCCAAGTATTGGCGGGAGGGCTGCCCTGGGGGGAGCAGTACTTC
TRBV6-4	-	TRBJ2-1	-	CASPPEGEANEQFF	TGTGCCAGCCCCCCAGAGGGAGAAGCCAATGAGCAGTTCTTC
TRBV5-6	TRBD2	TRBJ2-1	many	CASNRLAGAYNEQFF	TGTGCCAGCAACCGACTAGCGGGGGCCTACAATGAGCAGTTCTTC
TRBV28	-	TRBJ1-2	few	CASSLSGPGGGYTF	TGTGCCAGCAGTTTATCAGGACCCGGGGGGGGCTACACCTTC
TRBV2	TRBD1	TRBJ1-2	-	CASSPLRGRNGYTF	TGTGCCAGCAGTCCCCTGAGGGGGCGGAATGGCTACACCTTC
TRBV7-2	-	TRBJ2-3	many	CASSLDGTRTDTQYF	TGTGCCAGCAGCTTAGATGGGACGAGGACAGATACGCAGTATTTT
TRBV5-1	-	TRBJ2-2	many	CASSFLEVENTGELFF	TGCGCCAGCAGCTTCTTAGAAGTGGAAAACACCGGGGAGCTGTTTTTT
TRBV15	TRBD1	TRBJ1-4	-	CATSKGQGNEKLFF	TGTGCCACCAGCAAGGGACAGGGGAATGAAAAACTGTTTTTT
TRBV12-3/TRBV12-4	-	TRBJ1-5	many	CASSLGGVELPQHF	TGTGCCAGCAGTTTAGGGGGGGTGGAATTGCCCCAGCATTTT